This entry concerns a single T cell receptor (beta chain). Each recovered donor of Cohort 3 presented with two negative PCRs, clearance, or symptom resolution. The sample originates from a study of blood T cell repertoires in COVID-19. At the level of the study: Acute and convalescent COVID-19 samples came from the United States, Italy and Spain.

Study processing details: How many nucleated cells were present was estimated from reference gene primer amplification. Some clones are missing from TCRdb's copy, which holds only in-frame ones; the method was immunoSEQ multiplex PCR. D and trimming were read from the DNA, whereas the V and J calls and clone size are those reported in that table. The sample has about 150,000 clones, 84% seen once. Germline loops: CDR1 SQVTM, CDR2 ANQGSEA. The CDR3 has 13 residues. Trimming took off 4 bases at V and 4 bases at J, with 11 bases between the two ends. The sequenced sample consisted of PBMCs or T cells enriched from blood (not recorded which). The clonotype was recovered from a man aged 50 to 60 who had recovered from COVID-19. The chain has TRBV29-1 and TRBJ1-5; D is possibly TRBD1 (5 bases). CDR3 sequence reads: CSVGQGWNQPQHF. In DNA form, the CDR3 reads TGCAGCGTTGGCCAGGGTTGGAATCAGCCCCAGCATTTT.